The entry below gives a single TCR beta chain sequence along with its context. Its specificity is not known. This sample stems from a study of cytomegalovirus exposure and HLA in healthy donors. Study overall: The 120 or so validation repertoires used a platform that matched the one used for the approximately 670 first-cohort repertoires, as a later analysis reported.

Germline CDR1 reads LGHNA; CDR2 reads YSLEER. Trimming took 4 bases from V and 6 from J, leaving 18 bases between them. This CDR3 has 16 residues. Clones were sequenced by immunoSEQ multiplex PCR, and TCRdb holds only the in-frame ones, with some missing. The sample shows about 120,000 clones, more than 75% of them seen only once. Study results and caveats: The investigators catalogued some 160 TCR beta chains as cytomegalovirus-associated.

This clonotype was obtained from a woman between 18 and 29 years old in good health and CMV-seropositive. The sequenced sample consisted of PBMCs. The rearrangement uses TRBV4-3 and TRBJ1-4; possibly TRBD1 for D (5 bases). The CDR3 DNA reads TGCGCCAGCAGCCCGGAGGAGGGAGTCAGGGATGAAAAACTGTTTTTT. The encoded protein is CASSPEEGVRDEKLFF.